Many counts were recorded for the clone carrying this TCR beta chain. Antigen unknown. The data were taken from a study of early T cells in non-severe SARS-CoV-2 infection. Study information: Investigators sequenced bulk RNA drawn from unsorted whole blood, and chains remained unpaired.

Individual cDNA molecules were tagged with unique molecular identifiers. TCRdb reanalysed the 5' RACE reads using MiXCR and keeps one entry per CDR3 protein. The data contain 30,000 or so distinct CDR3 sequences, around 5.8% of them seen just once; the ten biggest clones take up around 5.2%. Germline CDR1 reads SEHNR; CDR2 reads FQNEAQ (reference sequence). The CDR3 spans 15 residues. The ends lost 4 bases at V and 2 bases at J; junction bases unmatched: 5. Study-wide results and caveats: Private and CD4 specificities were missed by VDJdb matching, which favored anti-spike CD8 responses.

The clonotype comes from an adult who was a healthcare worker with PCR-confirmed SARS-CoV-2 infection or an uninfected control (not recorded which). Sequenced sample: whole blood. This chain uses TRBV7-9 with TRBJ1-5; 7 bases agree with TRBD1. Written as DNA, the CDR3 is TGTGCCAGCAGCTCAAGACAGGGCGGCAATCAGCCCCAGCATTTT. Protein product: CASSSRQGGNQPQHF.